This record covers a single TCR beta chain. Enrollment of patients from Seattle took place during active infection, with longitudinal follow-up. Authors' methods: Reference gene primer amplification in the assay estimated nucleated cell counts. Here immunoSEQ multiplex PCR was the method, and the copy in TCRdb shows in-frame clones only, minus some. That table furnishes V, J and clone size, whereas the DNA furnished D and trimming. The sample lists 150,000 to 200,000 clones; 80% to 95% were seen once. The sample belongs to a study of blood T cell repertoires in COVID-19. Study as a whole: Sources were T cells, B-cell-depleted T cells, or PBMCs; the material itself was cDNA or gDNA.

This CDR3 region has 14 residues. Deletions cut 3 bases from V and 7 bases from J, with 11 bases between. The V gene's germline CDR1 is SGDLS and CDR2 YYNGEE. The TCR was taken from a woman between 55 and 75 years old with COVID-19, enrolled during active disease. The sequenced sample consisted of peripheral blood. The chain links TRBV9 to TRBJ1-6; D gene ambiguous. CDR3 DNA sequence: TGTGCCAGCAGCGCAAACGTAGAGAATTCACCCCTCCACTTT. The encoded protein is CASSANVENSPLHF.